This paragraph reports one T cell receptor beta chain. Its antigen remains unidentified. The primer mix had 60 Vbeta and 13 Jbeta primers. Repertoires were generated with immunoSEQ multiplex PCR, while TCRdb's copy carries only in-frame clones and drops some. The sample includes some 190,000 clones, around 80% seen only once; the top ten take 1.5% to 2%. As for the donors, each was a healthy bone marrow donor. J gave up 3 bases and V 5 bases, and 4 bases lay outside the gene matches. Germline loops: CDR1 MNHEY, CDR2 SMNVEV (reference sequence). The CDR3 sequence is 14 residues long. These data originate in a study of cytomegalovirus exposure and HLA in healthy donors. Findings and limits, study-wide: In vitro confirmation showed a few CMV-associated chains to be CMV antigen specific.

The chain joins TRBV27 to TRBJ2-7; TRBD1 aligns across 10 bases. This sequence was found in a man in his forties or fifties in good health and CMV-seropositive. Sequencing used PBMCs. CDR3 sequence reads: CASSQGQGSYEQYF. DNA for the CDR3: TGTGCCAGCAGTCAGGGACAGGGGAGCTACGAGCAGTACTTC.